This is a list of T cell receptor beta chains from one sample in a study of T cell changes during pregnancy in multiple sclerosis. The data were produced by immunoSEQ multiplex PCR, yet TCRdb's version contains in-frame clones alone and is incomplete. The sample holds about 64,000 clones, 90% to 97% seen once. The sequences come from CD8+ T cells from peripheral blood mononuclear cells, collected after pregnancy. These receptors were collected from a female donor with multiple sclerosis, enrolled in a pregnancy study. CDR3s include the opening cysteine and the closing phenylalanine or tryptophan. The D gene is left open where the match is weak. Expanded clones are given a class, and other clones once, few, many or no size at all.

j_call d_call clone_size v_call cdr3_nt cdr3_aa
TRBJ2-3 TRBD2 . TRBV5-8 TGTGCCAGCAGCTTGGCCCCTAGCGGGAAAGCAGATACGCAGTATTTT CASSLAPSGKADTQYF
TRBJ1-1 . . TRBV28 TGTGCCAGCAGTTTACTTAGAAACACTGAAGCTTTCTTT CASSLLRNTEAFF
TRBJ1-1 TRBD1 . TRBV9 TGTGCCAGCAGCCCCCGAGGAGGGGGCGCCATGAACACTGAAGCTTTCTTT CASSPRGGGAMNTEAFF
TRBJ1-4 . . TRBV28 TGTGCCAGCAGTCCCACTACAGGGGAAAAACTGTTTTTT CASSPTTGEKLFF
TRBJ2-7 TRBD2 . TRBV7-6 TGTGCCAGCAGCTTATTATCGGGGCTGCGGGGGGGGGAGCAGTACTTC CASSLLSGLRGGEQYF
TRBJ2-1 TRBD2 . TRBV6-5 TGTGCCAGCAGTCCCTACGGACTAGCTGGCGATGAGCAGTTCTTC CASSPYGLAGDEQFF
TRBJ2-7 TRBD2 few TRBV7-7 TGTGCTAGCAGCCCTATGGGACTAGCGGGAATTTACTACGAGCAGTACTTC CASSPMGLAGIYYEQYF
TRBJ2-7 . . TRBV29-1 TGCAGCGTTGAATGGCAGGGGACCTACGAGCAGTACTTC CSVEWQGTYEQYF
TRBJ1-4 . . TRBV6-5 TGTGCCAGCAGTTACGGGCAGGGTGTCGAAAAACTGTTTTTT CASSYGQGVEKLFF
TRBJ1-1 . . TRBV11-3 TGTGCCAGCAGCTTAGCCGAGGGAGAAGCTTTCTTT CASSLAEGEAFF
TRBJ2-7 . . TRBV5-6 TGTGCCAGCAGCTCCGAGGGAGCTCTCTACGAGCAGTACTTC CASSSEGALYEQYF
TRBJ1-1 TRBD1 . TRBV5-5 TGTGCCAGCAGTGGTTATGGGACAGGGGACCCCACTGAAGCTTTCTTT CASSGYGTGDPTEAFF
TRBJ2-3 . . TRBV7-2 TGTGCCAGCAGCTCGATGACAGCAGATACGCAGTATTTT CASSSMTADTQYF
TRBJ2-1 TRBD2 . TRBV19 TGTGCCAGTAGCCAACTAGCGGGAGCAGTTGAGCAGTTCTTC CASSQLAGAVEQFF
TRBJ2-1 TRBD1 . TRBV10-1 TGCGCCAGACCGCTGGGGCTACCTTACAGGGGAGCTAACAATGAGCAGTTCTTC CARPLGLPYRGANNEQFF
TRBJ1-2 . . TRBV27 TGTGCCAGCAGTTCCGGGGGGGCGCACGTTGGCTACACCTTC CASSSGGAHVGYTF
TRBJ1-1 TRBD1 . TRBV4-2 TGTGCCAGCAGCCAAACAGGGGGCCTTACTGAAGCTTTCTTT CASSQTGGLTEAFF
TRBJ1-2 TRBD1 . TRBV5-4 TGTGCCAGCAGCCTGGGACAGTCCCCGCCAAACTATGGCTACACCTTC CASSLGQSPPNYGYTF
TRBJ1-2 TRBD1 . TRBV25-1 TGTGCCAGCAGTTACCCGGGACAGCCTTCCCCCTACTTC CASSYPGQPSPYF
TRBJ2-2 . . TRBV9 TGTGCCAGCAGCGGACTAAGACGGAACACCGGGGAGCTGTTTTTT CASSGLRRNTGELFF
TRBJ2-1 . . TRBV5-4 TGTGCCAGCAGCTTGGGGGAGGCCCCGCATGAGCAGTTCTTC CASSLGEAPHEQFF
TRBJ2-3 . . TRBV3-1/TRBV3-2 TGTGCCAGCAGACGAGCGCAGTATTTT CASRRAQYF
TRBJ2-1 TRBD2 . TRBV6-1 TGTGCCAGCAGTGAAGGTACAGACCTAGCGGCTCGGGCGGGTAATGAGCAGTTCTTC CASSEGTDLAARAGNEQFF
TRBJ1-1 TRBD1 . TRBV19 TGTGCCAGTAGTGCAGTAGACAGGGCCCCTGAAGCTTTCTTT CASSAVDRAPEAFF
TRBJ2-5 TRBD2 . TRBV15 TGTGCCACCAGCAGAGAGGCTAGCGGCGAAGAGACCCAGTACTTC CATSREASGEETQYF
TRBJ2-6 TRBD2 . TRBV19 TGTGCCAGTTTCCGGGGGGGGACATACTCTGGGGCCAACGTCCTGACTTTC CASFRGGTYSGANVLTF
TRBJ2-3 TRBD2 . TRBV19 TGTGCCAGTAGTGGGACTAGCGGGAGATTAGATACGCAGTATTTT CASSGTSGRLDTQYF
TRBJ1-2 . once TRBV14 TGTGCCAGCAGCCAAGTATCTGGCCGCAGCTATGGCTACACCTTC CASSQVSGRSYGYTF
TRBJ2-1 TRBD1 . TRBV11-2 TGTGCCAGCAGTAGACAGGGGATTGGCAATGAGCAGTTCTTC CASSRQGIGNEQFF
TRBJ2-2 . . TRBV7-8 TGTGCCAGCAGCTTAGCGCGAAGAAACACCGGGGAGCTGTTTTTT CASSLARRNTGELFF
TRBJ1-1 . . TRBV27 TGTGCCAGCAGTTTATACTATGGGACACAGAACACTGAAGCTTTCTTT CASSLYYGTQNTEAFF
TRBJ2-7 TRBD1 . TRBV27 TGTGCCAGCAGTCCCCAATCGACAGGGGCGGGCGAGCAGTACTTC CASSPQSTGAGEQYF